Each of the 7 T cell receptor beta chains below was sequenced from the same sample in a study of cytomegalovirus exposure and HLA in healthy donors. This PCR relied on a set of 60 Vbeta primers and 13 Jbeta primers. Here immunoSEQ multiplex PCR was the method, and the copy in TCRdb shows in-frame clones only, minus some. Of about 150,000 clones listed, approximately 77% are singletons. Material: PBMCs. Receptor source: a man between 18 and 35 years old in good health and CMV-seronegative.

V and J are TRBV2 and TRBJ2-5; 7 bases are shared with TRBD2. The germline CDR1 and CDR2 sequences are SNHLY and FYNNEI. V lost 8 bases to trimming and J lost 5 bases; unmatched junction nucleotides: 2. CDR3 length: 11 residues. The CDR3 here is CASAGRETQYF. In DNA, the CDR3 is TGTGCCAGCGCCGGGAGGGAGACCCAGTACTTC.

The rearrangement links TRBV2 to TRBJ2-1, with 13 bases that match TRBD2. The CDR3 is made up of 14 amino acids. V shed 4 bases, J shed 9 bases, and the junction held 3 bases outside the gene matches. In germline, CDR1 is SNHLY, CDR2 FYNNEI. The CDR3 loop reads CASSGTSGRGEQFF. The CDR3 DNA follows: TGTGCCAGCAGTGGGACTAGCGGGAGAGGTGAGCAGTTCTTC.

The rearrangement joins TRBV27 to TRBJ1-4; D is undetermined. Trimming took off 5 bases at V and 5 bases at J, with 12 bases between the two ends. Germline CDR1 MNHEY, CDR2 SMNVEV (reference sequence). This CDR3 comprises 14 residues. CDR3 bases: TGTGCCAGCAGTCCCCTGGAACAGAATGAAAAACTGTTTTTT. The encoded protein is CASSPLEQNEKLFF.

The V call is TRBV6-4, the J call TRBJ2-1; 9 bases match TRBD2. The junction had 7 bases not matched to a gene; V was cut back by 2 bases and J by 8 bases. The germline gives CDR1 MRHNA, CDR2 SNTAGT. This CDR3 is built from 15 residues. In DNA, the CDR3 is TGTGCCAGCAGTGACGGGGCGGGAGGGACGGATGAGCAGTTCTTC. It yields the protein CASSDGAGGTDEQFF.

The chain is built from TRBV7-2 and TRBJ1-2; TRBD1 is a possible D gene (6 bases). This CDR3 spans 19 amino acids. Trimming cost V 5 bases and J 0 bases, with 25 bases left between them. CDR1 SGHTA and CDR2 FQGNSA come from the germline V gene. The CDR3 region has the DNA TGTGCCAGCAGCCCTCCCCTTTTCGGACAGAGGGAGACTAACTATGGCTACACCTTC. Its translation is CASSPPLFGQRETNYGYTF.

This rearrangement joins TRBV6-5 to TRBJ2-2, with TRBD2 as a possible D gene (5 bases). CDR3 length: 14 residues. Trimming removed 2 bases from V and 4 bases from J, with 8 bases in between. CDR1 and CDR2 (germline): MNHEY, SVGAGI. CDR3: CASSYDYTTGELFF. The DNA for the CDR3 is TGTGCCAGCAGTTACGACTACACCACCGGGGAGCTGTTTTTT.

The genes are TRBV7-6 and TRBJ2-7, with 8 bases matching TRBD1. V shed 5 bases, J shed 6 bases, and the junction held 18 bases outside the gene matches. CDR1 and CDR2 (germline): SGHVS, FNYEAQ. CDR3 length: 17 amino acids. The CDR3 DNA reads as TGTGCCAGCAGCCCTACCCATGGACAGGGCGAACGGGGCGAGCAGTACTTC. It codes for CASSPTHGQGERGEQYF.